A selection of T cell receptor beta chains follows, all from one sample in a study of blood T cell repertoires in COVID-19. Clones were read by immunoSEQ multiplex PCR, and TCRdb kept only the in-frame ones, dropping some. The sample lists about 190,000 clones, around 90% occurring once. Sequencing used peripheral blood. These TCRs come from a man aged 50 or older with acute or convalescent COVID-19. The CDR3 runs from the conserved cysteine through the conserved F or W. A D gene is named only where the DNA matches it firmly. Rows may omit the clone size; those that give it use once, few, many or a size class.

j_gene | d_gene | v_gene | abundance | CDR3aa | CDR3nt
TRBJ2-1 | . | TRBV5-1 | . | CASSLVRYNEQFF | TGCGCCAGCAGCTTGGTGCGATACAATGAGCAGTTCTTC
TRBJ1-1 | . | TRBV30 | . | CAWDGNTEAFF | TGTGCCTGGGACGGGAACACTGAAGCTTTCTTT
TRBJ1-1 | . | TRBV6-5 | . | CASSYSNRGGTEAFF | TGTGCCAGCAGTTACTCGAATAGGGGCGGCACTGAAGCTTTCTTT
TRBJ2-5 | . | TRBV6-5 | . | CASSTGTYKRTQYF | TGTGCCAGCAGTACCGGGACTTATAAGAGAACCCAGTACTTC
TRBJ1-6 | . | TRBV30 | . | CAWSVKSSSYNSPLHF | TGTGCCTGGAGTGTGAAATCCAGCTCCTATAATTCACCCCTCCACTTT
TRBJ2-3 | TRBD2 | TRBV12-5 | . | CASGTSGATDTQYF | TGTGCTAGTGGGACTAGCGGGGCCACAGATACGCAGTATTTT
TRBJ1-6 | TRBD1 | TRBV5-8 | . | CASSLGTGGYSPLHF | TGTGCCAGCAGCCTGGGGACAGGGGGTTATTCACCCCTCCACTTT
TRBJ1-2 | TRBD1 | TRBV19 | . | CASSRTGDYGYTF | TGTGCCAGTAGTAGGACAGGGGACTATGGCTACACCTTC
TRBJ1-2 | . | TRBV2 | . | CASSLHYGYTF | TGTGCCAGCAGTCTTCACTATGGCTACACCTTC
TRBJ1-2 | TRBD1 | TRBV6-4 | . | CASRPHDRGYGYTF | TGTGCCAGCAGGCCGCATGACAGGGGCTATGGCTACACCTTC
TRBJ1-5 | . | TRBV9 | . | CASSVGQYSNQPQHF | TGTGCCAGCAGCGTAGGGCAGTACAGCAATCAGCCCCAGCATTTT
TRBJ1-2 | . | TRBV7-8 | . | CASSLVLGAGYTF | TGTGCCAGCAGCTTAGTGCTGGGGGCTGGCTACACCTTC
TRBJ2-7 | . | TRBV27 | once | CASSLRGSPTYEQYF | TGTGCCAGCAGTTTAAGGGGATCCCCGACCTACGAGCAGTACTTC
TRBJ2-5 | . | TRBV5-6 | . | CASSLYSGAGKQETQYF | TGTGCCAGCAGCTTGTATTCTGGTGCAGGGAAACAAGAGACCCAGTACTTC
TRBJ1-2 | TRBD1 | TRBV28 | . | CASSWSDRGNGYTF | TGTGCCAGCAGTTGGTCCGACAGGGGAAATGGCTACACCTTC
TRBJ1-5 | . | TRBV19 | . | CASSISVSNQPQHF | TGTGCCAGTAGTATTTCAGTTAGCAATCAGCCCCAGCATTTT
TRBJ2-1 | TRBD1 | TRBV7-9 | . | CASSVPGQGDNEQFF | TGTGCCAGCAGCGTCCCGGGACAGGGGGACAATGAGCAGTTCTTC
TRBJ1-1 | . | TRBV10-3 | . | CAISRELNTEAFF | TGTGCCATCAGCCGGGAGTTGAACACTGAAGCTTTCTTT
TRBJ2-2 | . | TRBV6-1 | . | CASSEFLTGELFF | TGTGCCAGCAGTGAATTTCTTACCGGGGAGCTGTTTTTT
TRBJ2-1 | TRBD1 | TRBV7-8 | few | CASSITTYRDRGNEQFF | TGTGCCAGCAGCATAACCACCTACAGGGACAGGGGCAATGAGCAGTTCTTC
TRBJ2-1 | TRBD1 | TRBV7-3 | . | CASSSTGGSFNEQFF | TGTGCCAGCAGCTCAACAGGGGGCTCGTTCAATGAGCAGTTCTTC